This T cell receptor (beta chain) was observed in a study of cytomegalovirus exposure and HLA in healthy donors. General study findings and limits: Immune exposure data for these donors was limited to CMV serostatus. A likely sequencing artifact accounted for one observed cluster of highly shared sequence variants. Rarity held for most TCR sequences, but there were some public TCRs that occurred in many donors. Reports state that TCR beta sequences accurately predicted most subjects' HLA-A and HLA-B alleles.

Worth noting for this clone: Its antigen remains unknown.

Germline V gene lookup returns CDR1 SEHNR and CDR2 FQNEAQ (reference sequence). V trimming: 4 bases; J trimming: 7 bases; junction bases outside the gene matches: 10. The CDR3 is 16 amino acids. PCR involved 60 Vbeta and 13 Jbeta primers. Data came from immunoSEQ multiplex PCR; TCRdb stores just in-frame clones and leaves some out. The sample lists under 150,000 clones; 78% were seen once. The chain recombines TRBV7-9 with TRBJ2-1; 10 nucleotides match TRBD2. Sequencing input: PBMCs. The receptor was derived from a woman between 25 and 40 years old in good health and CMV-seropositive. The CDR3 spells CASSSITSGVWNEQFF. Written as DNA, the CDR3 is TGTGCCAGCAGCTCCATCACTAGCGGGGTGTGGAATGAGCAGTTCTTC.